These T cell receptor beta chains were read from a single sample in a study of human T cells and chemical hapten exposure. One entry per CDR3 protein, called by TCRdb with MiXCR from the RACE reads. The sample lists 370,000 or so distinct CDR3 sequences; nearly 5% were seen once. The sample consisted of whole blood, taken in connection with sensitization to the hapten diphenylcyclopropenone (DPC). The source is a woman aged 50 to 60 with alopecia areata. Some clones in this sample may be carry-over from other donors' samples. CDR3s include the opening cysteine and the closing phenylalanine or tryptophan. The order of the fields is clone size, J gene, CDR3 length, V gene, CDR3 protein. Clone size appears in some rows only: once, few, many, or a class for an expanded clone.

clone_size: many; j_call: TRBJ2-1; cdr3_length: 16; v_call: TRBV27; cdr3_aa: CASSLRGAVAGAQQFF
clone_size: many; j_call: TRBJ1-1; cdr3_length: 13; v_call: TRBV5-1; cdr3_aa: CASSWEVSGGAFF
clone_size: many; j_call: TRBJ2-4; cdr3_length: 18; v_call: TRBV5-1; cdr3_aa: CASSLTGDLDIAKNIQYF
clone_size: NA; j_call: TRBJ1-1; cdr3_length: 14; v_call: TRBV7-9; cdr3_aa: CASSHALGLFEAFF
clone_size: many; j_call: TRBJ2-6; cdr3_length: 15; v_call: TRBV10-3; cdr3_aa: CAISAQGSGANVLTF
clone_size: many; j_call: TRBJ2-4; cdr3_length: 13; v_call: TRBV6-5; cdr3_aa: CASSYSAGDIQYF
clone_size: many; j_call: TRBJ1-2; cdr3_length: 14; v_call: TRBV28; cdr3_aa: CASSFPQGGYGYTF
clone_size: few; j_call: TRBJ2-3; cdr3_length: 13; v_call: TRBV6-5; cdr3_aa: CASSPLIPDTQYF
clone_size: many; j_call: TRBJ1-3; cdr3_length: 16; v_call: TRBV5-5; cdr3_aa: CASSPWETAGGNTIYF
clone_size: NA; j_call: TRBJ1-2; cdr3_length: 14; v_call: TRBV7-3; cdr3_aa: CASSLTSGGVGYTF
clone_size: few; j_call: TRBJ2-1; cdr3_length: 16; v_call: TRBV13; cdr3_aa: CASSLPSGGSYNEQFF
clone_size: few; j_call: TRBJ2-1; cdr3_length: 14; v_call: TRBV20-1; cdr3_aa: CSAEIPSGYNEQFF
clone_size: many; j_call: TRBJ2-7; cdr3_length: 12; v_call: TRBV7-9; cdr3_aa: CASGTSAYEQYF
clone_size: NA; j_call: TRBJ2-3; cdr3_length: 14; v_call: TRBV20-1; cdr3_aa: CSAIGGGPTDTQYF
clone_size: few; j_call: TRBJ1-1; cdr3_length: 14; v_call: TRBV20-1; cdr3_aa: CSARDQRGVAEAFF
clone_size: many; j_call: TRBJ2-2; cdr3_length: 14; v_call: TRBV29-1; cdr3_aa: CSIPGGARTGELFF
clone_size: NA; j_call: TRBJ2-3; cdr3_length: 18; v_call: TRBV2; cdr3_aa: CASKVGLAGGPSRDTQYF
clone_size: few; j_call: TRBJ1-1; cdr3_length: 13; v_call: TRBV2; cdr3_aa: CASSVRQGAEAFF
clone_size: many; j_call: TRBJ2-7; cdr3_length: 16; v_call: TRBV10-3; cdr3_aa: CAISELGTGPSYEQYF
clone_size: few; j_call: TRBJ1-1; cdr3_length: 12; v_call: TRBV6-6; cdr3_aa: CASSSGTNEAFF
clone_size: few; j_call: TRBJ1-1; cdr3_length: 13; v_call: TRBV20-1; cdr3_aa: CSAGRQGGTEAFF
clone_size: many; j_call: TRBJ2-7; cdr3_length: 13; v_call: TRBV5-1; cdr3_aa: CASSLAEGNEQYF
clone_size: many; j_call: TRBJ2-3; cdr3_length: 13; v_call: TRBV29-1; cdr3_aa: CSIAGVGSDTQYF
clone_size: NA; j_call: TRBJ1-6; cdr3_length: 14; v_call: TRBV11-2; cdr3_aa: CASSLGRDSSPLHF
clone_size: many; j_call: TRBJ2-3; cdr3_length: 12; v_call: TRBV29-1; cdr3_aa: CSVGTSSDTQYF
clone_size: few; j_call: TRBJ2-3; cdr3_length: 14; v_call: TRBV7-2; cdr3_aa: CASSLWGPTDTQYF
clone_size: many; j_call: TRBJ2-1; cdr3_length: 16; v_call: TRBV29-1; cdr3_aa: CSVEYRPSGTYNEQFF
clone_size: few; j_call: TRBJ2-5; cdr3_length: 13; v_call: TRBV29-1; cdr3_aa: CSVLGSGRETQYF
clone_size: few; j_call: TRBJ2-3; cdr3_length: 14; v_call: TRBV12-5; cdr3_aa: CASGPGQSTDTQYF
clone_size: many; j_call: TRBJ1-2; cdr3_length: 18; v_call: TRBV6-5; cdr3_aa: CASSWNRASPGFNYGYTF
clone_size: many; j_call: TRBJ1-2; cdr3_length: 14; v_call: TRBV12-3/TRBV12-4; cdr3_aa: CASSLERGHGGYTF
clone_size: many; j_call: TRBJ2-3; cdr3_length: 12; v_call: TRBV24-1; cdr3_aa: CATSDLAYTQYF
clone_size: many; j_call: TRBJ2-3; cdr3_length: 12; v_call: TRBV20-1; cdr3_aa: CSASGSADTQYF
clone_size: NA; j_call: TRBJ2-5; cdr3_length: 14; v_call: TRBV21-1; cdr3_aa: CASSKGRVEETQYF
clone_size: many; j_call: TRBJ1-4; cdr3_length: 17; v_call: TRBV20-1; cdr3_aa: CSARDPVQGAANEKLFF
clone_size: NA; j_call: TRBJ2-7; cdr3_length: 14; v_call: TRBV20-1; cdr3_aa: CSARLRLAAYEQYF
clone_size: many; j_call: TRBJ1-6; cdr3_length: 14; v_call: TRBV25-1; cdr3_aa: CASTGSQNNSPLHF